This paragraph reports one T cell receptor beta chain. Measured with immunoSEQ multiplex PCR; TCRdb has only the in-frame clones, and not every one. This repertoire shows roughly 130,000 clones, approximately 91% found once; its top ten account for roughly 8.4%. These data come from a study of control samples from healthy donors and cancer patients. What was sequenced was blood. This sequence originates from a woman aged 25 to 39 in good health.

CDR3 DNA sequence: TGTGCCAGCAGCAAGGGAAACACCATATATTTT. Protein sequence: CASSKGNTIYF. The rearrangement links TRBV21-1 to TRBJ1-3. TRBV21-1 is described as a pseudogene. The CDR3 spans 11 residues.